These 24 T cell receptor beta chains were sequenced from one sample in a study of tumor-infiltrating lymphocytes in primary liver carcinoma. The study co-extracted DNA and RNA from around 20-30 mg of unsorted bulk tissue. Constant-region priming of around 490 ng total RNA yielded TCR beta cDNA. Three nested multiplex PCR rounds, a slightly modified ARM-PCR, produced the libraries for TCR beta. Forward primers for TRBV1-TRBV30 and a C-beta reverse primer served the first two PCR rounds, at approximately 10 cycles each. TCRdb passed the multiplex PCR reads through MiXCR, listing each CDR3 protein once. The sample contains about 120,000 distinct CDR3 sequences, around 70% of which appear only once. Source material: tumor-adjacent normal liver tissue. The receptors stem from a woman aged 55-69 years with primary liver carcinoma and hepatitis B virus infection.

This chain links TRBV25-1 with TRBJ2-1; 8 bases agree with TRBD2. Germline V CDR1 and CDR2: MGHDK, SYGVNS. The CDR3 runs to 17 residues. The ends lost 8 bases at V and 8 bases at J; junction bases unmatched: 20. Here the CDR3 reads CASRLGLVGEGGHEQFF. DNA of the CDR3: TGTGCCAGCCGCTTGGGACTAGTGGGGGAGGGGGGGCATGAGCAGTTCTTC.

Remarks on this clonotype: Its ends do not fully match the called genes, so a read error is possible. The chain joins TRBV11-3 to TRBJ2-3; maybe TRBD1 (6 bases). Germline-derived CDR1 and CDR2 are SGHNT and YENEEA. This CDR3 is 17 amino acids long. CDR3 in amino acids: CASSLSFRQLRTVTQYF. Written as DNA, the CDR3 is TGCGCCAGCAGCTTATCGTTTCGGCAGCTACGGACAGTTACGCAGTATTTT.

In the case of this clonotype: A read error may be the cause here, since a much bigger clone is one base away. The V and J genes are TRBV7-9 and TRBJ1-2, with TRBD1 identical over 9 bases. The germline V gene has CDR1 SEHNR and CDR2 FQNEAQ (reference sequence). This CDR3 contains 12 residues. CDR3 nucleotides: TGTGCCAGCACCCCGGGACAGGGAGGCTACATCTTC. Encoded protein: CASTPGQGGYIF.

Details on this clonotype: A single base separates this from a much larger clone, so it may be a read error. J is TRBJ2-3 and V is TRBV7-9, with TRBD2 matching 9 bases. This CDR3 is 15 amino acids long. Per the germline V gene, CDR1 is SEHNR and CDR2 is FQNEAQ (reference sequence). The CDR3 nucleotides read TGTGCCGGCAGCTTAAGACTAGCGGAAACAGATACGCAGTATTTT. Encoded protein: CAGSLRLAETDTQYF.

This clonotype was picked up many times. The J gene is TRBJ2-1, the V gene TRBV6-5; 9 bases fit TRBD2. The CDR3 has 16 residues. With V trimmed by 0 bases and J by 7 bases, 7 bases remained unmatched. Germline V gene sequence: CDR1 MNHEY, CDR2 SVGAGI. The CDR3 is CASSYSGGRANNEQFF. The CDR3 DNA follows: TGTGCCAGCAGTTACTCGGGCGGGAGGGCCAATAATGAGCAGTTCTTC.

In the case of this clonotype: Likely a read error: the CDR3 ends without its conserved phenylalanine or tryptophan. This chain connects TRBV5-4 to TRBJ2-7; D perhaps matches TRBD1 (5 bases). CDR1 and CDR2 (germline): SGHNT, YYREEE (reference sequence). CDR3 length: 13 residues. The germline V and J ends were trimmed by 4 bases and 5 bases, with 13 bases remaining between them. CDR3 DNA: TGTGCCAGCAGCGCGGACACGGCAAACGAGCAGTACTGC. This translates into CASSADTANEQYC.

Regarding this clonotype: The CDR3 does not end in the conserved phenylalanine or tryptophan, so this is likely a read error. The DNA is left out, because the CDR3 cannot be placed on it with certainty; the CDR3 is given as TCRdb lists it. The V and J genes are TRBV12-3 or TRBV12-4 and TRBJ2-7; the table names TRBD2, a call not compared with the DNA. The CDR3 has 13 amino acids, counting both end residues. The CDR3 region is CASKAAGGYEEYL.

As to this clonotype: Mismatch with germline at one junction end may stem from a read error. The V call is TRBV29-1, the J call TRBJ2-5; 8 bases fit TRBD2. The CDR3 is 13 amino acids. Germline CDR1 is SQVTM and CDR2 is ANQGSEA. The CDR3 here is CSVVDYKRETQYF. CDR3 nucleotides: TGCAGCGTCGTGGACTACAAGCGGGAGACCCAGTATTTC.

This clonotype occurred many times. The rearrangement links TRBV5-1 to TRBJ2-7; 12 bases map to TRBD2. Germline V gives CDR1 SGHRS, CDR2 YFSETQ. The CDR3 extends over 15 amino acids. Trimming at V came to 3 bases and at J to 6 bases, leaving 7 bases not matched to a gene. The CDR3 loop reads CASSSPSGRAREQYF. The CDR3 nucleotides read TGCGCCAGCAGCTCTCCTAGCGGGAGGGCTCGCGAGCAGTACTTC.

Worth noting for this clonotype: Compared with germline, one end of the junction differs, possibly owing to a read error. The chain is built from TRBV28 and TRBJ1-5, with a weak D call TRBD1 (6 bases). Per germline, CDR1 MDHEN and CDR2 SYDVKM. This CDR3 spans 17 amino acids. The chain's CDR3 is CASMEGDRRNSSQPQHF. The CDR3 bases are TGTGCCAGCATGGAGGGGGATCGGAGGAATAGCAGTCAGCCCCAGCATTTT.

This clonotype was recorded many times. The chain couples TRBV7-9 to TRBJ2-1, with a weak D call TRBD2 (5 bases). The CDR3 contains 16 residues. V was shortened by 2 bases and J by 9 bases, with 20 bases between the two germline ends. The germline V gene encodes CDR1 SEHNR and CDR2 FQNEAQ (reference sequence). The CDR3 DNA reads as TGTGCCAGCAGCTTATCATCGGTGGTAGCCGGGATTGAGCAGTTCTTC. Its translation is CASSLSSVVAGIEQFF.

This sequence joins TRBV28 and TRBJ1-1; 7 bases are a match to TRBD1. The CDR3 totals 15 residues. Germline V gene lookup returns CDR1 MDHEN and CDR2 SYDVKM. V lost 4 bases to trimming and J lost 2 bases; unmatched junction nucleotides: 7. The CDR3 region has the DNA TGTGCCAGCAGTTCCACAGGGGCTGGAAACACTGAAGCTTTCTTT. As protein: CASSSTGAGNTEAFF.

This clonotype occurred a few times. The rearrangement joins TRBV20-1 to TRBJ1-1; no firm D call. V was cut by 6 bases and J by 1 base, with 12 bases left in between. This CDR3 has 13 residues. Germline values: CDR1 DFQATT, CDR2 SNEGSKA (reference sequence). CDR3 loop: CSAGRSGNTEAFF. The CDR3 DNA follows: TGCAGTGCGGGGAGGAGTGGGAACACTGAAGCTTTCTTT.

In its sample, this clonotype was seen a few times. A read error may account for a junction end that differs from germline. This rearrangement joins TRBV4-2 to TRBJ2-7; 9 bases agree with TRBD1. The length of the CDR3 is 14 residues. Germline CDR1 is LGHNA and CDR2 is YNFKEQ. For the CDR3, the DNA is TGTGCCGGCAGCCAAGAGGGACAGGGCTACGAGCAGTACTTC. Translating it yields CAGSQEGQGYEQYF.

The sample holds many counts of this clonotype. This chain joins TRBV12-5 and TRBJ2-3; D gene uncertain. Trimming stripped 2 bases from V and 3 bases from J, with 3 bases between. CDR1 LGHNT and CDR2 FRNRAP come from the germline V gene. This CDR3 region has 12 residues. CDR3 in DNA: TGTGCTAGTGGTTTGACAACAGATACGCAGTATTTT. Encoded protein: CASGLTTDTQYF.

The chain joins TRBV10-3 to TRBJ2-5; tentatively, D is TRBD2 (6 bases). Trimming left V 0 bases short and J 4 bases short, with 18 bases between. Germline values: CDR1 ENHRY, CDR2 SYGVKD. This CDR3 is built from 17 residues. CDR3 in DNA: TGTGCCATCAGTGAGTCCCCCCTAGCGAAACCCCGAGAGACCCAGTACTTC. Amino acid sequence: CAISESPLAKPRETQYF.

This clonotype was picked up a small number of times. The chain recombines TRBV21-1 with TRBJ1-1; the table assigns TRBD1, which was not confirmed against the DNA. TRBV21-1 is a listed pseudogene. The CDR3 spans 14 residues. The CDR3 DNA sequence: TGTGCCAGCAGCCTTGACAGGCCCCACACTGAAGCTTTCTTT. Translated, it gives CASSLDRPHTEAFF.

In this sample, this clonotype turned up many times. V usage is TRBV12-3 or TRBV12-4 and J usage is TRBJ1-1, with D perhaps matching TRBD1 (6 bases). Trimming took 5 bases from V and 2 from J, leaving 15 bases between them. The CDR3 extends over 15 amino acids. The CDR3 loop reads CASSPPGRGNTEAFF. The CDR3 region has the DNA TGTGCCAGCAGTCCCCCGGGCAGGGGTAACACTGAAGCTTTCTTT.

Regarding this clonotype: Just one base apart from a much larger clone, this may be a read error. This chain connects TRBV28 to TRBJ1-1; D gene uncertain. Germline V gene lookup returns CDR1 MDHEN and CDR2 SYDVKM. CDR3 size: 16 residues. Here the CDR3 DNA reads TGTGCCAGCAGCCAATGGATAAGTGGGTGGAACGCTGAAGCTTTCTTT. This sequence encodes CASSQWISGWNAEAFF.

Details on this clonotype: Compared with germline, one end of the junction differs, possibly owing to a read error. The rearrangement uses TRBV7-9 and TRBJ1-1; possibly TRBD1 for D (5 bases). The CDR3 is 15 residues long. Looked up from germline, CDR1 is SEHNR and CDR2 is FQNEAQ (reference sequence). The CDR3 region is CASNFEDRGNTETFF. Written as DNA, the CDR3 is TGTGCCAGCAACTTCGAGGACCGGGGGAACACTGAAACTTTCTTT.

This clonotype was detected ten times or more. The genes are TRBV28 and TRBJ2-2; 8 bases are a match to TRBD1. Losses at the gene ends were 7 bases for V and 3 bases for J; bases not matched to a gene: 4. CDR1 MDHEN and CDR2 SYDVKM come from the germline V gene. This CDR3 region has 14 residues. The CDR3 region has the DNA TGTGCCAGCAACAGGGGGGCTTACACCGGGGAGCTGTTTTTT. Translation gives CASNRGAYTGELFF.

J is TRBJ2-7 and V is TRBV6-5, with D uncertain. Between the trimmed V and J ends, which lost 0 bases and 7 bases, there was a span of 16 bases. Germline V CDR1 and CDR2: MNHEY, SVGAGI. This CDR3 contains 15 residues. DNA of the CDR3: TGTGCCAGCAGTTACTCGGTCCAGGATTACGATGAGCAGTACTTC. Protein product: CASSYSVQDYDEQYF.

There are a few counts of this clonotype. At one boundary the junction diverges from the germline segment, which might be a read error. This chain connects TRBV11-3 to TRBJ2-1; D remains unclear. The CDR3 contains 12 residues. Germline V gene data show CDR1 as SGHNT and CDR2 as YENEEA. CDR3 amino acids: CSSSLNAKEQFF. The DNA of the CDR3 is TGTTCCAGCAGCTTAAATGCCAAAGAGCAGTTCTTC.

This chain connects TRBV4-1 to TRBJ1-3; D possibly corresponds to TRBD1 (5 bases). The V gene lost 9 bases and the J gene lost 3 bases, with 33 bases spanning the gap. Germline CDR1 reads MGHRA; CDR2 reads YSYEKL. The CDR3 has 20 residues. In DNA, the CDR3 is TGCGCCAGTTGTCGGGGAAGTGGGGCCTTGGGGTCGACGAATGGAAACACCATATATTTT. This translates into CASCRGSGALGSTNGNTIYF.